Below are 30 T cell receptor beta chains sequenced from a single sample in a study of long-term antiretroviral therapy in people with HIV. Sequencing used immunoSEQ v3.0 at survey level. Sequenced by immunoSEQ multiplex PCR; TCRdb stores in-frame clones only, minus some. This sample carries 27,000 or so clones, 70% to 90% of them seen once, and the ten largest clones take 15% to 20%. The source was unsorted PBMCs, collected 1.2 years after starting antiretroviral therapy. The receptors derive from a man in his forties or fifties with HIV.

The chain links TRBV5-1 to TRBJ1-2, with D perhaps matching TRBD1 (6 bases). The CDR3 has 15 residues. Germline assignment: CDR1 SGHRS and CDR2 YFSETQ. V lost 0 bases to trimming and J lost 5 bases, with 14 bases between them. CDR3 nucleotides: TGCGCCAGCAGCTTGGGGAGACAGGAGGTGTATGGCTACACCTTC. Its translation is CASSLGRQEVYGYTF.

The V and J genes are TRBV28 and TRBJ1-5; possible D gene TRBD1, 6 bases. The CDR3 contains 14 residues. V lost 7 bases to trimming and J lost 5 bases, with 15 bases between them. Germline V gene lookup returns CDR1 MDHEN and CDR2 SYDVKM. CDR3 amino acids: CASTDGGFDQPQHF. The CDR3 bases are TGTGCCAGCACGGACGGGGGCTTCGATCAGCCCCAGCATTTT.

The table lists this clone with a few counts. The rearrangement joins TRBV28 to TRBJ1-2; D possibly corresponds to TRBD1 (5 bases). Germline CDR1 and CDR2: MDHEN and SYDVKM. The V end was cut by 9 bases, the J end by 5 bases, with 10 bases between. The CDR3 length is 11 residues. The CDR3 protein is CASTGVYGYTF. CDR3 sequence (DNA): TGTGCCAGTACAGGAGTATATGGCTACACCTTC.

The chain carries TRBV30 and TRBJ2-6; a weak D match, TRBD2 (5 bases). The CDR3 covers 20 residues. The germline V gene encodes CDR1 GTSNPN and CDR2 SVGIG (reference sequence). Deletions cut 3 bases from V and 0 bases from J, with 24 bases between. CDR3 sequence (DNA): TGTGCCTGGAGGCCCCCGGGATTAACCGGGATCCTCTCTGGGGCCAACGTCCTGACTTTC. It encodes CAWRPPGLTGILSGANVLTF.

A few counts support this clone. The gene calls are TRBV7-3 and TRBJ2-1; D is perhaps TRBD2 (5 bases). CDR1 and CDR2 from the germline V gene are SGHTA and FQGTGA. Trimming pared 5 bases from V and 3 bases from J, leaving 11 bases between. This CDR3 has 14 amino acids. The CDR3 coding sequence is TGTGCCAGCAGCCCCACCCGGGACTACAATGAGCAGTTCTTC. It is translated as CASSPTRDYNEQFF.

The chain is built from TRBV21-1 and TRBJ1-1; the D call in the table, TRBD1, was not verified against the DNA. TRBV21-1 is an annotated pseudogene. This CDR3 region has 15 residues. CDR3 coding DNA: TGTGCCAGCAGCACTTTGACAGGGCCGAACACTGAAGCTTTCTTT. Amino acids: CASSTLTGPNTEAFF.

The chain uses TRBV9 and TRBJ2-1; 8 bases match TRBD2. The CDR3 sequence is 12 residues long. V shed 6 bases, J shed 8 bases, and the junction held 4 bases outside the gene matches. Germline CDR1 reads SGDLS; CDR2 reads YYNGEE. The CDR3 region is CASNRGGDEQFF. CDR3 nucleotide sequence: TGTGCCAGCAACCGGGGGGGCGATGAGCAGTTCTTC.

This clone was recorded once. The chain combines TRBV14 with TRBJ1-1; D possibly corresponds to TRBD1 (5 bases). Germline-derived CDR1 and CDR2 are SGHDN and FVKESK. The CDR3 runs 12 residues. V lost 3 bases to trimming and J lost 7 bases, with 9 bases between them. CDR3 nucleotide sequence: TGTGCCAGCAGCCAGCAAGGGGATGAAGCTTTCTTT. As protein: CASSQQGDEAFF.

The chain joins TRBV15 to TRBJ1-1; 8 nucleotides agree with TRBD1. The CDR3 has 17 residues. J lost 0 bases, V lost 3 bases, and 9 bases had no gene match. The germline V gene has CDR1 LNHNV and CDR2 YYDKDF (reference sequence). For the CDR3, the DNA is TGTGCCACCAGCAGGGACAGGGAAACATACATGAACACTGAAGCTTTCTTT. This sequence encodes CATSRDRETYMNTEAFF.

The chain employs TRBV5-1 and TRBJ1-1; TRBD1 is a possible D gene (5 bases). V gave up 5 bases and J gave up 2 bases, with 13 bases separating them. CDR1 is SGHRS and CDR2 is YFSETQ in the germline V gene. The length of the CDR3 is 14 residues. CDR3 in DNA: TGCGCCAGCAGGACAGCAGCCGTTAACACTGAAGCTTTCTTT. The encoded protein is CASRTAAVNTEAFF.

V usage is TRBV19 and J usage is TRBJ2-7; D remains ambiguous. V was trimmed by 1 base and J by 1 base, leaving 14 bases between them. The CDR3 runs to 16 residues. Per germline, CDR1 LNHDA and CDR2 SQIVND (reference sequence). CDR3: CASSIATDLISYEQYF. CDR3 coding DNA: TGTGCCAGTAGTATAGCAACAGACCTAATTTCCTACGAGCAGTACTTC.

The chain employs TRBV5-1 and TRBJ2-3; D possibly matches TRBD1 or TRBD2 (6 bases each). Germline lookup yields CDR1 SGHRS and CDR2 YFSETQ. The CDR3 totals 14 residues. V lost 7 bases and J 0 bases, leaving 12 bases between the germline ends. Here the CDR3 reads CASRTGASTDTQYF. CDR3 coding DNA: TGCGCCAGCCGCACGGGGGCTAGCACAGATACGCAGTATTTT.

This chain uses TRBV6-5 with TRBJ2-2, with TRBD1 identical over 8 bases. V was clipped by 5 bases and J by 4 bases; unmatched bases: 3. Germline values: CDR1 MNHEY, CDR2 SVGAGI. This CDR3 contains 14 residues. The DNA of the CDR3 is TGTGCCAGCAGTCCGCAGGGGGCCACCGGGGAGCTGTTTTTT. Protein sequence: CASSPQGATGELFF.

V and J are TRBV19 and TRBJ2-7, with D possibly matching TRBD2 (5 bases). With 10 bases removed from V and 5 bases from J, the gap between germline ends came to 15 bases. The CDR3 contains 12 residues. Germline V gives CDR1 LNHDA, CDR2 SQIVND (reference sequence). The CDR3 protein is CATGIHGHEQYF. CDR3 sequence (DNA): TGTGCCACGGGGATCCACGGCCACGAGCAGTACTTC.

In this sample, this clone turned up once. The rearrangement links TRBV9 to TRBJ1-3; 9 bases are a match to TRBD1. Germline CDR1 reads SGDLS; CDR2 reads YYNGEE. Unmatched junction bases numbered 7, after V lost 4 bases and J lost 8 bases. There are 14 residues in the CDR3. The chain's CDR3 is CASSTRDRVDTIYF. The CDR3 DNA follows: TGTGCCAGCAGCACGCGGGACAGGGTGGACACCATATATTTT.

The chain has TRBV9 and TRBJ2-3; D gene ambiguous. The V end lost 3 bases, the J end lost 0 bases, and 8 bases lay between the germline ends. The CDR3 loop spans 14 amino acids. Germline V gene data show CDR1 as SGDLS and CDR2 as YYNGEE. CDR3 in DNA: TGTGCCAGCAGCGGATCGGGTAGCACAGATACGCAGTATTTT. This sequence encodes CASSGSGSTDTQYF. The full variable domain, completed using reference TRBV9 and TRBJ2-3, is DSGVTQTPKHLITATGQRVTLRCSPRSGDLSVYWYQQSLDQGLQFLIQYYNGEERAKGNILERFSAQQFPDLHSELNLSSLELGDSALYFCASSGSGSTDTQYFGPGTRLTVL.

The chain joins TRBV11-1 to TRBJ1-1, with TRBD1 as a possible D gene (5 bases). CDR1 and CDR2 from the germline V gene are SGHAT and FQDESV (reference sequence). V lost 5 bases and J lost 4, with 14 bases in between. The CDR3 spans 14 residues. For the CDR3, the DNA is TGTGCCAGCAGCCTACCCCCAGGGCGCACTGAAGCTTTCTTT. Residues: CASSLPPGRTEAFF.

A few counts support this clone. The chain couples TRBV7-6 to TRBJ1-2; D remains unclear. This CDR3 comprises 13 residues. Between the trimmed V and J ends, which lost 3 bases and 1 base, there was a span of 6 bases. The germline gives CDR1 SGHVS, CDR2 FNYEAQ. The CDR3 protein is CASSFDLNYGYTF. DNA for the CDR3: TGTGCCAGCAGCTTCGACCTTAACTATGGCTACACCTTC.

J is TRBJ2-7 and V is TRBV5-1; D is perhaps TRBD1 (5 bases). Germline CDR1 is SGHRS and CDR2 is YFSETQ. V lost 0 bases to trimming and J lost 5 bases, with 18 bases between them. This CDR3 contains 16 residues. The chain's CDR3 is CASSLAESVRANEQYF. CDR3 bases: TGCGCCAGCAGCTTGGCCGAGAGCGTCAGGGCCAACGAGCAGTACTTC.

V and J are TRBV7-2 and TRBJ2-1; 16 bases fit TRBD2. Germline values: CDR1 SGHTA, CDR2 FQGNSA. The CDR3 runs to 16 residues. The junction had 7 bases not matched to a gene; V was cut back by 5 bases and J by 9 bases. For the CDR3, the DNA is TGTGCCAGCAGCGCCCCGGGACTAGCGGGGGGGCTTGAGCAGTTCTTC. This translates into CASSAPGLAGGLEQFF.

The rearrangement uses TRBV5-4 and TRBJ2-7; 10 nucleotides line up with TRBD2. V shed 0 bases, J shed 2 bases, and the junction held 8 bases outside the gene matches. Germline CDR1 SGHNT, CDR2 YYREEE (reference sequence). CDR3 length: 17 amino acids. The CDR3 loop reads CASSLGLGSGGAYEQYF. The CDR3 bases are TGTGCCAGCAGCTTGGGGCTTGGGAGCGGGGGGGCCTACGAGCAGTACTTC.

This clone has a handful of counts. The J gene is TRBJ2-2, the V gene TRBV6-5; 7 nucleotides align to TRBD1. Germline lookup yields CDR1 MNHEY and CDR2 SVGAGI. This CDR3 spans 15 amino acids. Germline trimming cut 8 bases from V and 4 bases from J; bases unmatched to any gene: 10. The CDR3, as DNA: TGTGCCAGCCATCTCGGGACAGCAATCACCGGGGAGCTGTTTTTT. It translates to CASHLGTAITGELFF.

The rearrangement uses TRBV7-9 and TRBJ1-5; D uncertain. The germline V gene encodes CDR1 SEHNR and CDR2 FQNEAQ (reference sequence). The CDR3 spans 14 residues. The V end was cut by 1 base, the J end by 7 bases, with 11 bases between. The CDR3 here is CASSLGLVGQPQHF. The CDR3 bases are TGTGCCAGCAGCTTAGGTTTGGTTGGGCAGCCCCAGCATTTT.

The gene calls are TRBV5-1 and TRBJ1-2, with no clear D. CDR1 is SGHRS and CDR2 is YFSETQ in the germline V gene. V lost 2 bases to trimming and J lost 4 bases, with 18 bases between them. CDR3 length: 16 amino acids. As DNA, the CDR3 is TGCGCCAGCAGCTTCGCAAGTACAGTAGGCCGCTATGGCTACACCTTC. It translates to CASSFASTVGRYGYTF.

This clone occurred once. The rearrangement uses TRBV25-1 and TRBJ2-3; D not certain. Trimming pared 5 bases from V and 5 bases from J, leaving 20 bases between. This CDR3 is built from 16 residues. Germline V gene data show CDR1 as MGHDK and CDR2 as SYGVNS. The CDR3 here is CASSIRRLGSGDTQYF. CDR3 sequence (DNA): TGTGCCAGCAGTATCCGTCGGCTCGGGTCTGGAGATACGCAGTATTTT.

The V call is TRBV7-6, the J call TRBJ1-1; D is unresolved. Germline V CDR1 and CDR2: SGHVS, FNYEAQ. V was trimmed by 2 bases and J by 4 bases, leaving 17 bases between them. CDR3 length: 16 residues. The CDR3 spells CASSLRSAGAGTEAFF. The CDR3 region has the DNA TGTGCCAGCAGCTTAAGGTCGGCAGGAGCGGGCACTGAAGCTTTCTTT.

The chain recombines TRBV7-8 with TRBJ2-3; 8 nucleotides line up with TRBD2. V was pared by 5 bases and J by 3 bases, with 16 bases of the junction left unmatched. Germline CDR1 is SGHVS and CDR2 is FQNEAQ. The CDR3 length is 18 residues. CDR3 protein: CASSPGGGWASGTDTQYF. The CDR3 region has the DNA TGTGCCAGCAGCCCGGGGGGTGGGTGGGCTAGCGGGACAGATACGCAGTATTTT.

The chain has TRBV28 and TRBJ2-1; the D gene is possibly TRBD2 (6 bases). The CDR3 totals 15 residues. Germline V gene sequence: CDR1 MDHEN, CDR2 SYDVKM. V was clipped by 6 bases and J by 0 bases, with 12 bases between them. CDR3 in amino acids: CASSPGLSSYNEQFF. CDR3 DNA: TGTGCCAGCAGCCCGGGACTCAGCTCCTACAATGAGCAGTTCTTC.

In its sample, this clone was seen once. The chain links TRBV10-3 to TRBJ2-2; TRBD2 aligns across 16 bases. V shed 3 bases and J 0 bases; nucleotides not matched to a gene: 10. Germline values: CDR1 ENHRY, CDR2 SYGVKD. There are 21 residues in the CDR3. Here the CDR3 reads CAISDVPGLAGGPTNTGELFF. DNA for the CDR3: TGTGCCATCAGTGACGTCCCGGGACTAGCGGGGGGGCCTACGAACACCGGGGAGCTGTTTTTT.

The chain has TRBV5-1 and TRBJ2-5, with TRBD1 identical over 10 bases. V was clipped by 0 bases and J by 2 bases; unmatched bases: 4. The CDR3 is 16 residues long. The germline V gene has CDR1 SGHRS and CDR2 YFSETQ. The CDR3, as DNA: TGCGCCAGCAGCTTGGTGGGGACAGGGGATCAAGAGACCCAGTACTTC. Encoded protein: CASSLVGTGDQETQYF.